The following is a TCR beta chain sequence with its context. The sample originates from a study of blood T cell repertoires in COVID-19. Across the whole study: Sites in the United States, Italy and Spain provided acute and convalescent COVID-19 samples.

Enrolled during active infection, Seattle patients were then followed longitudinally. As processed by the authors: Amplified reference gene primers provided the basis for estimating nucleated cell counts. Profiling relied on immunoSEQ multiplex PCR, and the TCRdb table lists in-frame clones only, not all of them. V and J calls plus clone size are reproduced from that table; the DNA served to infer D and trimming. The profile shows approximately 250,000 clones, around 86% of them singletons. Sequenced material: peripheral blood. This TCR derives from a woman of 80 years or more with COVID-19, enrolled during active disease.

DNA for the CDR3: TGTGCCAGCAGTGAACTAGCGGGGGCTTACAATGAGCAGTTCTTC. Translating it yields CASSELAGAYNEQFF. The genes are TRBV2 and TRBJ2-1; 10 bases map to TRBD2. This CDR3 comprises 15 residues. The junction had 2 bases not matched to a gene; V was cut back by 2 bases and J by 4 bases. Germline loops: CDR1 SNHLY, CDR2 FYNNEI.